Listed here are 3 T cell receptor beta chains from one sample, sequenced in a study of T cell responses to AZD1222 COVID-19 vaccine. The protocol was immunoSEQ multiplex PCR, while the TCRdb copy is restricted to in-frame clones and leaves out a portion. The data show 110,000 or so clones, 85% to 90% seen once. The sample in question was peripheral blood, obtained on day 0 of AZD1222 vaccination. The receptors were sampled from an adult in good health.

V usage is TRBV28 and J usage is TRBJ2-7; the match to TRBD1 covers 7 bases. Per germline, CDR1 MDHEN and CDR2 SYDVKM. The CDR3 covers 15 residues. The V gene end was trimmed by 4 bases and the J gene end by 4 bases; junction bases not matched to a gene: 10. This CDR3 is CASSSPRDRYYEQYF. As DNA, the CDR3 is TGTGCCAGCAGTTCCCCTCGGGACAGATATTACGAGCAGTACTTC. Based on the CDR3 plus reference TRBV28 and TRBJ2-7, the full variable domain is DVKVTQSSRYLVKRTGEKVFLECVQDMDHENMFWYRQDPGLGLRLIYFSYDVKMKEKGDIPEGYSVSREKKERFSLILESASTNQTSMYLCASSSPRDRYYEQYFGPGTRLTVT.

The chain joins TRBV30 to TRBJ2-5; weak D call: TRBD2 (6 bases). Germline V gene lookup returns CDR1 GTSNPN and CDR2 SVGIG (reference sequence). Trimming took off 4 bases at V and 1 base at J, with 16 bases between the two ends. CDR3 length equals 15 residues. CDR3 DNA: TGTGCCTGGATCCCGATGGGGGGACTCCAAGAGACCCAGTACTTC. This encodes CAWIPMGGLQETQYF.

The chain has TRBV7-2 and TRBJ2-1; the D is unclear. Looked up from germline, CDR1 is SGHTA and CDR2 is FQGNSA. Trimming pared 4 bases from V and 9 bases from J, leaving 13 bases between. The CDR3 contains 13 residues. The CDR3 loop reads CASSSYPVGEQFF. The CDR3 bases are TGTGCCAGCAGCTCCTACCCGGTAGGTGAGCAGTTCTTC.